The rows below give T cell receptor beta chains drawn from one sample of a study of T-cell memory formation after mild COVID-19. TCRdb analysed the 5' RACE reads with MiXCR anew, one entry per CDR3 protein. This sample has about 290,000 distinct CDR3 sequences, with around a sixth found just once. The material sequenced was PBMCs or a T cell subset sorted from them (not recorded which). These receptors all come from a man younger than 35 who had mild COVID-19 (a few samples of this study predate the infection). Cell type and time point are not known. Each CDR3 is given with its conserved first and last residue. A D gene is named only where the DNA matches it firmly. Where a row states a size, it is once, few, many or the class of an expanded clone; other rows omit it.

TRBJ2-7	-	TRBV30	few	CAWSGTGEDEQYF	TGTGCCTGGAGTGGAACAGGGGAGGACGAGCAGTACTTC
TRBJ1-1	-	TRBV5-1	few	CASSFVPRGEPMGTEAFF	TGCGCCAGCAGCTTTGTACCGCGTGGTGAACCCATGGGCACTGAAGCTTTCTTT
TRBJ2-7	TRBD1	TRBV20-1	-	CSARAYRGPYEQYF	TGCAGTGCTAGAGCTTACAGGGGCCCCTACGAGCAGTACTTC
TRBJ2-6	-	TRBV7-2	many	CASSPLVSGANVLTF	TGTGCCAGCAGCCCTCTAGTATCTGGGGCCAACGTCCTGACTTTC
TRBJ2-3	TRBD1	TRBV4-3	few	CASRPGTGKLTDTQYF	TGCGCCAGCAGACCCGGGACAGGGAAACTCACAGATACGCAGTATTTT
TRBJ1-4	-	TRBV5-1	few	CASSLTPGNEKLFF	TGCGCCAGCAGCTTAACCCCGGGTAATGAAAAACTGTTTTTT
TRBJ1-2	TRBD1	TRBV6-5	-	CASTYRGTGRDGYTF	TGTGCCAGCACCTACAGGGGGACAGGGAGGGATGGCTACACCTTC
TRBJ2-1	-	TRBV15	-	CATSRAPRETSYNEQFF	TGTGCCACCAGCAGAGCTCCCCGGGAGACGTCCTACAATGAGCAGTTCTTC
TRBJ1-2	TRBD1	TRBV29-1	few	CSVGVGQGNSYTF	TGCAGCGTTGGTGTGGGACAGGGGAATTCCTACACCTTC
TRBJ2-5	-	TRBV15	-	CATSTGARGQETQYF	TGTGCCACCAGCACCGGGGCACGGGGGCAAGAGACCCAGTACTTC
TRBJ1-5	TRBD1	TRBV20-1	-	CSARVPGQGSNQPQHF	TGCAGTGCTAGAGTTCCGGGACAGGGTAGCAATCAGCCCCAGCATTTT
TRBJ2-7	TRBD2	TRBV5-1	-	CASSWRAGVEQYF	TGCGCCAGCAGCTGGCGAGCGGGGGTCGAGCAGTACTTC
TRBJ2-3	-	TRBV20-1	-	CSASSPAGGGVTFTDTQYF	TGCAGTGCTAGTTCCCCCGCGGGCGGCGGGGTTACCTTCACAGATACGCAGTATTTT
TRBJ1-1	-	TRBV10-2	many	CASRTENTEAFF	TGCGCCAGCAGGACAGAGAACACTGAAGCTTTCTTT
TRBJ2-3	-	TRBV5-5	-	CASSIGGGTRTDTQYF	TGTGCCAGCAGCATTGGAGGGGGGACTCGCACAGATACGCAGTATTTT
TRBJ1-2	-	TRBV6-5	-	CASSYSSRVGYGYTF	TGTGCCAGCAGTTACTCGAGTAGGGTGGGCTATGGCTACACCTTC
TRBJ2-1	-	TRBV18	-	CASSRGMSSYNEQFF	TGTGCCAGCTCCCGCGGGATGAGCTCCTACAATGAGCAGTTCTTC
TRBJ1-2	-	TRBV6-5	-	CASSYSISPNYGYTF	TGTGCCAGCAGTTACTCGATTAGCCCAAACTATGGCTACACCTTC